This TCR beta chain was found in a study of OX40 agonist ivuxolimab in advanced cancers. No patient had autoimmune disease or received systemic immunosuppression. Produced via immunoSEQ multiplex PCR; TCRdb's table is partial and in-frame only. This sample has 100,000 to 120,000 clones, with around 93% found just once. Notes on the study in general: Averaged across samples, CD8+ T cells carried more expanded clones than CD4+ did.

A remark on this clone: The antigen is not known.

The TCR comes from an adult with an advanced solid tumor such as melanoma, head and neck, liver or kidney cancer. The material sequenced was CD4+ or CD8+ T cells sorted from blood, taken in a trial of the OX40 agonist ivuxolimab.

The DNA of the CDR3 is TGCGCCAGCCTACAGGGGGCGTGGGACACCGGGGAGCTGTTTTTT. This gives the protein CASLQGAWDTGELFF. V gene TRBV5-1 combines with J gene TRBJ2-2, with 9 bases aligning to TRBD1. The CDR3 loop spans 15 amino acids. V trimming: 7 bases; J trimming: 3 bases; junction bases outside the gene matches: 7. CDR1 and CDR2 (germline): SGHRS, YFSETQ.